This entry concerns a single T cell receptor (beta chain). No antigen is known for it. This record comes from a study of blood T cells in healthy people across ages. Turning to the study itself: Every two T cells gave about one barcoded beta molecule via template switching.

V was pared by 6 bases and J by 3 bases, with 11 bases between. Germline CDR1 is MNHEY and CDR2 is SVGEGT. The CDR3 consists of 13 residues. A J-beta primer mix and a sample-barcoded 5' primer were used in a second PCR of about 7 to 12 cycles. A template-switch adaptor with 12 random nucleotides tagged each cDNA molecule. One entry per CDR3 protein results from TCRdb running MiXCR on the 5' RACE reads. The table has roughly 1.9 million distinct CDR3 sequences, approximately 39% seen once. Broader study findings: Diversity estimates drawn from one million T cells were deemed underestimates. Roughly linear age-related decline in beta diversity appeared, significant by age roughly 40.

The receptor was derived from a human donor in good health. Sequencing was done on a sample of blood. J is TRBJ1-1 and V is TRBV6-2 or TRBV6-3; D remains unclear. CDR3 nucleotides: TGTGCCAGCAGGCGCGGGGAGCACACTGAAGCTTTCTTT. Translating it yields CASRRGEHTEAFF.